This record concerns one T cell receptor (beta chain) sequence. Its antigen is unidentified. The sample originates from a study of vaccination effects on CD4 cells after COVID-19. The repertoire was sequenced with immunoSEQ multiplex PCR; TCRdb's copy has only in-frame clones and lacks some. This table has tens of thousands of clones, under 85% appearing once. Using viral peptide pools, the ViraFEST assay grew out antigen-specific CD4+ T cells prior to sequencing. Following culture for 9 to 11 days, CD4+ T cells were isolated. Two doses of BNT162b2 or mRNA-1273 vaccine were administered to participants. No vaccinee had earlier SARS-CoV-2 infection, and nucleocapsid antibodies were negative. IL-2 at 9 to 10 IU/ml and peptides at about 10 ug/ml were added to cultured PBMC, about 1.8 million per well. Overall study results and limits: Clones from infection and from vaccination both contracted markedly late after vaccination. Within healthy vaccinees, only 1 of 255 vaccine-induced clones displayed cross-reactivity with common cold coronaviruses.

Germline-derived CDR1 and CDR2 are LGHNT and FRNRAP. The CDR3 is made up of 16 amino acids. V shed 0 bases, J shed 4 bases, and the junction held 8 bases outside the gene matches. The specimen comprised CD4+ T cells from PBMCs cultured with HCoV-OC43 spike peptides, sampled after COVID-19 vaccination. Subset in this sample: HCoV-OC43 spike overlapping peptide pool stimulation. The TCR originated in a human donor who received a COVID-19 vaccine. The chain links TRBV12-5 to TRBJ1-2, with TRBD1 matching 7 bases. The CDR3 protein is CASGLVLTRDSYGYTF. The CDR3 DNA reads as TGTGCTAGTGGTTTGGTCCTAACCAGGGACAGCTATGGCTACACCTTC. The variable domain in full, completed from reference TRBV12-5 and TRBJ1-2, reads DARVTQTPRHKVTEMGQEVTMRCQPILGHNTVFWYRQTMMQGLELLAYFRNRAPLDDSGMPKDRFSAEMPDATLATLKIQPSEPRDSAVYFCASGLVLTRDSYGYTFGSGTRLTVV.